This T cell receptor (beta chain) was identified in a study of T cell repertoires in cytomegalovirus infection. A remark on this clonotype: Antigen unknown.

The CDR3 runs 14 residues. The germline gives CDR1 KGHDR, CDR2 SFDVKD. V trimming: 5 bases; J trimming: 3 bases; junction bases outside the gene matches: 6. MiXCR, applied by TCRdb to the reads, yields one record per CDR3 protein. The table shows 300,000 to 400,000 distinct CDR3 sequences, with almost 30% occurring only once. This sequence joins TRBV24-1 and TRBJ2-7, with 7 bases that match TRBD2. The clonotype comes from a human donor in good health (CMV status not recorded). Some clones in this sample may be carry-over from other donors' samples. The sequencing used cultured PBMCs, collected from culture after CMV antigen stimulation. DNA of the CDR3: TGTGCCACCAGTGGTTGGGAGGGGCACTACGAGCAGTACTTC. Translation: CATSGWEGHYEQYF.